This TCR beta chain was identified in a study of naive and memory T cell subsets. An equimolar mix of two oligonucleotides served as the beta constant-region primer for TRBC1 and TRBC2. Using its own MiXCR run on the UMI-ligation and nested PCR reads, TCRdb lists one record per CDR3 protein. The repertoire consists of under 100,000 distinct CDR3 sequences, with roughly 7.3% occurring once and the leading ten covering around 1.7%. This clonotype showed up just a few times. Its matching antigen is unknown. Overall study results and limits: Naive and memory repertoire findings lacked a ground truth for validation. Gini index rose across naive, CM, EM and EMRA in CD4 and CD8.

CDR3 length: 14 residues. V trimming: 5 bases; J trimming: 6 bases; junction bases outside the gene matches: 5. CDR1 is MNHNY and CDR2 is SVGAGI in the germline V gene (reference sequence). The sample comprised central memory CD4+ T cells from blood. This receptor was taken from a human donor in good health. The chain carries TRBV6-6 and TRBJ2-1; 9 nucleotides line up with TRBD2. The CDR3 coding sequence is TGTGCCAGCAGTGCCGGACTAGCGATCAATGAGCAGTTCTTC. Protein sequence: CASSAGLAINEQFF.